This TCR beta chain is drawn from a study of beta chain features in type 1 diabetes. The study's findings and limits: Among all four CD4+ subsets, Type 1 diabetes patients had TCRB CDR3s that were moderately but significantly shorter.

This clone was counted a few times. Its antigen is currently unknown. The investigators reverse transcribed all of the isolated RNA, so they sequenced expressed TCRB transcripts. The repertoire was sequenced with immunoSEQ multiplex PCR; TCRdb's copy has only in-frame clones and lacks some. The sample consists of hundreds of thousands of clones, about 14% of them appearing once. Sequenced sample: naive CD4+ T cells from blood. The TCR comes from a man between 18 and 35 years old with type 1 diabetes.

The CDR3 region has the DNA TGTGCCAGCAATCCGACTAGCGGGGGAACAGATACGCAGTATTTT. Translated: CASNPTSGGTDTQYF. The V gene is TRBV11-2, the J gene TRBJ2-3; the match to TRBD2 covers 12 bases. Germline CDR1 and CDR2: SGHAT and FQNNGV. This CDR3 spans 15 amino acids. V lost 7 bases, J lost 3 bases, and 5 bases stayed unmatched.